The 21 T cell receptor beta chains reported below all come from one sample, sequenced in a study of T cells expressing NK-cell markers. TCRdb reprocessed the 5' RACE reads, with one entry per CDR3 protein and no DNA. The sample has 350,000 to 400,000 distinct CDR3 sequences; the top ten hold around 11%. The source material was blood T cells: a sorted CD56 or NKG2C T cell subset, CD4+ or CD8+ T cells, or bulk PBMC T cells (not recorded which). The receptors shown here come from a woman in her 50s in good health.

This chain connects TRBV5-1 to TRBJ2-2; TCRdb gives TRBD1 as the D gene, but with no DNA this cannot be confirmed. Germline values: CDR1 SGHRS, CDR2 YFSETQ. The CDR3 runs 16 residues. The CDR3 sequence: CASSDTDRGNTGELFF.

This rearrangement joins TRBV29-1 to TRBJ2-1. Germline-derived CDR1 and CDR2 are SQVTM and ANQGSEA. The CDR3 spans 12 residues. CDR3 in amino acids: CSVEGGTNEQFF.

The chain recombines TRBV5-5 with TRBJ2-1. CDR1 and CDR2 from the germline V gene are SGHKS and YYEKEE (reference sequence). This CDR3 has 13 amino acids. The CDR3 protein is CASSGTGFVEQFF.

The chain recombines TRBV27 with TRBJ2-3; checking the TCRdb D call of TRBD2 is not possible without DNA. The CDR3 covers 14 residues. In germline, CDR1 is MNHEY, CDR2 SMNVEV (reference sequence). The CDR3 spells CASRGGRATDTQYF.

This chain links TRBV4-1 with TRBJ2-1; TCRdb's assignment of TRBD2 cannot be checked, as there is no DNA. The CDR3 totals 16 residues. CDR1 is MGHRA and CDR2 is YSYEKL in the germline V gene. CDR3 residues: CASSQDQDSSYNEQFF.

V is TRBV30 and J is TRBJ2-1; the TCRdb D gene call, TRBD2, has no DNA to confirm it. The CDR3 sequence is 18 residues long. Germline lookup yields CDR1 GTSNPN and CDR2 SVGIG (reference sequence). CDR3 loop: CAWRDPGLAGDKYNEQFF.

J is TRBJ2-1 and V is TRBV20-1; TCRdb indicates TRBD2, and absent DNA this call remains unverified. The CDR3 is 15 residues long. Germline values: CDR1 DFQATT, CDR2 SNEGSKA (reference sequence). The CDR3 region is CSAESGSASYNEQFF.

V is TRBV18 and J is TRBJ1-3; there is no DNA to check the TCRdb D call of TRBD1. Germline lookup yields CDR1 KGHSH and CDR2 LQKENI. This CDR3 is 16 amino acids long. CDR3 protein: CASSDGQGISGNTIYF.

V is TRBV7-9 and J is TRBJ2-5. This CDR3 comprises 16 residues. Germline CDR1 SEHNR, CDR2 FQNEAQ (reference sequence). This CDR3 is CASSLAPTIPEGTQYF.

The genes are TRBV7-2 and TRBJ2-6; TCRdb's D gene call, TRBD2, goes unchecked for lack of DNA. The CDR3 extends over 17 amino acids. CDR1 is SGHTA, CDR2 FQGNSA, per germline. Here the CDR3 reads CASSSPGLHSGANVLTF.

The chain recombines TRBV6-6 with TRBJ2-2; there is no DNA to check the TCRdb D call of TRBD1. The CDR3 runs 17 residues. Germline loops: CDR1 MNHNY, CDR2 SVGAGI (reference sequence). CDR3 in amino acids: CASSYSPRTGYTGELFF.

The CDR3 protein is CSAQRGTSEKEQFF. The chain joins TRBV20-1 to TRBJ2-1; lacking DNA, the TRBD2 call made by TCRdb goes unchecked. The germline CDR1 and CDR2 sequences are DFQATT and SNEGSKA (reference sequence). The CDR3 length is 14 residues.

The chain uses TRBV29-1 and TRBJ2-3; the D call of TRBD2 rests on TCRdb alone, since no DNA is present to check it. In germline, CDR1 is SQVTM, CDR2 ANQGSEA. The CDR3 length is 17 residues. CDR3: CSGQGLALQGRTDTQYF.

CDR3 in amino acids: CSARDDGGAEKLFF. The genes are TRBV20-1 and TRBJ1-4; TCRdb's D gene call, TRBD1, goes unchecked for lack of DNA. The length of the CDR3 is 14 residues. Germline CDR1 is DFQATT and CDR2 is SNEGSKA (reference sequence).

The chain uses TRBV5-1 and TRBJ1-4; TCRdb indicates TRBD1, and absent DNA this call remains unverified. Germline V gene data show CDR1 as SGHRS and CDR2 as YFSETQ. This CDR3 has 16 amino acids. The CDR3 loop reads CASSPITGFTNEKLFF.

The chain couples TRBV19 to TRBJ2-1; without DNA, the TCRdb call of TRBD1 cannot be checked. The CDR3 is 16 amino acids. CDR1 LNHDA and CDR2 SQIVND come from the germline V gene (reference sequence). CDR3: CASRYQGGSTRNEQFF.

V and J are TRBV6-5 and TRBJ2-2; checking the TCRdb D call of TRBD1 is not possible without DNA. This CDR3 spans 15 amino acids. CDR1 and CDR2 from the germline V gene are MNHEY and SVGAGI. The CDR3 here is CASSTTGGLTGELFF.

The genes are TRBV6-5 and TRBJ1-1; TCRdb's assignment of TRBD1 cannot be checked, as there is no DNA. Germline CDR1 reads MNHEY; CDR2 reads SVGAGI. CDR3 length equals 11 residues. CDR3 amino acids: CASSQGWEAFF.

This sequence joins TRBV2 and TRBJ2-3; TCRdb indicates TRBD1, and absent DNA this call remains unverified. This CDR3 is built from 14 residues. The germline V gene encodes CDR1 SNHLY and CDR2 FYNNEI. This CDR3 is CASSRDRAIDTQYF.

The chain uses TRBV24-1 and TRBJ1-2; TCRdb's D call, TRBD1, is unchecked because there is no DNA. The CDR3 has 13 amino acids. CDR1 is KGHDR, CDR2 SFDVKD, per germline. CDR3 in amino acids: CATRTGTSYGYTF.

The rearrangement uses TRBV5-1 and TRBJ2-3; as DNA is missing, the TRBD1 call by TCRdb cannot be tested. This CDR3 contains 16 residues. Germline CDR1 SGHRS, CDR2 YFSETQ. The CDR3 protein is CASSLIRSQGPDTQYF.